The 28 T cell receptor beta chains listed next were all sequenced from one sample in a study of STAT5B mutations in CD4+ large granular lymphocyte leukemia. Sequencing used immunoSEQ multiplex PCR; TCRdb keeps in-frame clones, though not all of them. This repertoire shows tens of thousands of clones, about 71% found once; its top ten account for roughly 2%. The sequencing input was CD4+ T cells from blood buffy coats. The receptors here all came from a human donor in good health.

CDR3 loop: CASSLGRTGEQYF. DNA of the CDR3: TGCGCCAGCAGTCTTGGCAGGACGGGGGAGCAGTACTTC. The chain combines TRBV5-1 with TRBJ2-7, with TRBD2 as a possible D gene (5 bases). The CDR3 runs 13 residues. Germline CDR1 SGHRS, CDR2 YFSETQ. V was cut by 5 bases and J by 7 bases, with 16 bases left in between.

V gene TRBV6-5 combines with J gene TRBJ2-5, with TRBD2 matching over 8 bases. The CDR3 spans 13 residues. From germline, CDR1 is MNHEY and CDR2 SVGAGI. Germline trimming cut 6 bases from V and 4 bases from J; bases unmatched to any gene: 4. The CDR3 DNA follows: TGTGCCAGCAGGGCGGGGGGAACAGAGACCCAGTACTTC. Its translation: CASRAGGTETQYF.

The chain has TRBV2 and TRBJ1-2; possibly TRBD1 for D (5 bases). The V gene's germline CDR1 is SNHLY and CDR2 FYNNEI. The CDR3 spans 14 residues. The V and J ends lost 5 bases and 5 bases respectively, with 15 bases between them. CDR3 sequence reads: CASSPDSGYYGYTF. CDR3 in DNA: TGTGCCAGCAGTCCTGATTCAGGGTATTATGGCTACACCTTC.

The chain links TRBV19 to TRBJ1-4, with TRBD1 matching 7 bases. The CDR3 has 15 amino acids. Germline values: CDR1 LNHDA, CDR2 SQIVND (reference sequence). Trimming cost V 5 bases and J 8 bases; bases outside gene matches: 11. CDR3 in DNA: TGTGCCAGTAGTGTAAGACAGGGTCTATCGGAAAAACTGTTTTTT. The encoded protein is CASSVRQGLSEKLFF.

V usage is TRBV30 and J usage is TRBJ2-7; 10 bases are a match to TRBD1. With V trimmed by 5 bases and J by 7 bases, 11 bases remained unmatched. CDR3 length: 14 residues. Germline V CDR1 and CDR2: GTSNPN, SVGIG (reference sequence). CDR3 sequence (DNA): TGTGCCTGGGAAACCGGGACAGGGGATGGAGAGCAGTACTTC. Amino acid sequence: CAWETGTGDGEQYF.

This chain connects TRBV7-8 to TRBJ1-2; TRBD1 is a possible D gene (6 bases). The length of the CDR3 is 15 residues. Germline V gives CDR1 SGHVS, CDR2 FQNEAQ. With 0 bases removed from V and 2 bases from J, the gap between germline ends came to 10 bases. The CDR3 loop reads CASSLASDRNYGYTF. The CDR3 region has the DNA TGTGCCAGCAGCTTAGCGTCTGACAGGAACTATGGCTACACCTTC.

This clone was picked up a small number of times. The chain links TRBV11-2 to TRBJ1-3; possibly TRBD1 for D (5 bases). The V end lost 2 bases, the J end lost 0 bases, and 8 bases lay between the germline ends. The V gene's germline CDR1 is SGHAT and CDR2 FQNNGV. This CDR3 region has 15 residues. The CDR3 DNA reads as TGTGCCAGCAGCTTACGGGGCCTCTCTGGAAACACCATATATTTT. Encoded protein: CASSLRGLSGNTIYF. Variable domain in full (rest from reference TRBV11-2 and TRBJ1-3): EAGVAQSPRYKIIEKRQSVAFWCNPISGHATLYWYQQILGQGPKLLIQFQNNGVVDDSQLPKDRFSAERLKGVDSTLKIQPAKLEDSAVYLCASSLRGLSGNTIYFGEGSWLTVV.

CDR3 residues: CASSVGLTSNEQYF. DNA of the CDR3: TGTGCCAGCAGCGTTGGCCTTACCTCTAACGAGCAGTACTTC. The V and J genes are TRBV9 and TRBJ2-7; D not resolved. Germline values: CDR1 SGDLS, CDR2 YYNGEE. Trimming removed 2 bases from V and 5 bases from J, with 14 bases in between. This CDR3 is 14 amino acids long.

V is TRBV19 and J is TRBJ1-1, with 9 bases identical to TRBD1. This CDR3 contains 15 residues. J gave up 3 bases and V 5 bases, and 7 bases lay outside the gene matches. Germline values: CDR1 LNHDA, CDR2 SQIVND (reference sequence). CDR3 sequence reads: CASSPDRGVDTEAFF. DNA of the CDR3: TGTGCCAGTAGTCCTGACAGGGGGGTCGACACTGAAGCTTTCTTT.

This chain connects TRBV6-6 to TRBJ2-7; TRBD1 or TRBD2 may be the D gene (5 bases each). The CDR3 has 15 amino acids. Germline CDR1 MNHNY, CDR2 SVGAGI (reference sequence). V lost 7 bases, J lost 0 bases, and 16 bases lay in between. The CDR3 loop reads CASTPGEGTSYEQYF. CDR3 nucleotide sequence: TGTGCCAGCACCCCCGGAGAGGGGACCTCCTACGAGCAGTACTTC.

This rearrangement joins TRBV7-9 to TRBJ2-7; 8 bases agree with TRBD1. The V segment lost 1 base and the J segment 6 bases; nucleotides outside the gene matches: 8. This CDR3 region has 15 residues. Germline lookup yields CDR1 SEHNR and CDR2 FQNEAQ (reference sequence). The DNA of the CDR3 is TGTGCCAGCAGCTTAGGTCTAGGGACAGGATCCGAGCAGTACTTC. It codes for CASSLGLGTGSEQYF.

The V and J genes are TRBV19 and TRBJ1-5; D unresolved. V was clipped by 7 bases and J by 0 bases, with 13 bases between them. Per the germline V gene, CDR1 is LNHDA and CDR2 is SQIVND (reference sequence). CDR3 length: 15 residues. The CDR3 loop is CASTPQSDSNQPQHF. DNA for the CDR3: TGTGCCAGTACCCCACAATCAGATAGCAATCAGCCCCAGCATTTT.

The CDR3 is CASSFGQGREKLFF. The CDR3 nucleotides are TGTGCCAGCAGCTTTGGACAGGGCAGGGAAAAACTGTTTTTT. V is TRBV7-2 and J is TRBJ1-4, with 8 bases aligning to TRBD1. Looked up from germline, CDR1 is SGHTA and CDR2 is FQGNSA. After removal of 3 bases from V and 8 bases from J, the junction contained 5 bases not matched to a gene. This CDR3 has 14 amino acids.

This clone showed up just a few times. DNA for the CDR3: TGTGCCAGCAGCTTAGTGGCGGGGGACAATCAGCCCCAGCATTTT. Amino acids: CASSLVAGDNQPQHF. The rearrangement links TRBV7-8 to TRBJ1-5, with D possibly being TRBD1 (5 bases). Germline CDR1 SGHVS, CDR2 FQNEAQ. The length of the CDR3 is 15 residues. V was clipped by 1 base and J by 3 bases, with 10 bases between them. The full variable domain, its missing parts supplied by reference TRBV7-8 and TRBJ1-5, is GAGVSQSPRYKVAKRGQDVALRCDPISGHVSLFWYQQALGQGPEFLTYFQNEAQLDKSGLPSDRFFAERPEGSVSTLKIQRTQQEDSAVYLCASSLVAGDNQPQHFGDGTRLSIL.

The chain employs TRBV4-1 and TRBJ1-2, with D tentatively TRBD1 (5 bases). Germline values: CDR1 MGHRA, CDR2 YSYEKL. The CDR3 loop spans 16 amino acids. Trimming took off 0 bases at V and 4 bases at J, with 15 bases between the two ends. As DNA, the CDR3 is TGCGCCAGCAGCCAAGACTCTCCAGGGCGCCTCTATGGCTACACCTTC. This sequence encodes CASSQDSPGRLYGYTF.

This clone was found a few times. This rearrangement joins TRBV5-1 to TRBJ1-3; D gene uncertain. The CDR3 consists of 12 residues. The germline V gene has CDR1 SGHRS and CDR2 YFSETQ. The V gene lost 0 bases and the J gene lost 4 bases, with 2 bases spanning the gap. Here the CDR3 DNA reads TGCGCCAGCAGCTTGGCCGGAAACACCATATATTTT. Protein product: CASSLAGNTIYF.

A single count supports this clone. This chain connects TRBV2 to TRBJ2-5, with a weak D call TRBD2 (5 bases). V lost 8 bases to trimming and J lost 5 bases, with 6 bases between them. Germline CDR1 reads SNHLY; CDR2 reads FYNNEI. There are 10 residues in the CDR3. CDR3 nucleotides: TGTGCCAGCGGGGAGGAGACCCAGTACTTC. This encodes CASGEETQYF. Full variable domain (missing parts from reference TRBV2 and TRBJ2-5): EPEVTQTPSHQVTQMGQEVILRCVPISNHLYFYWYRQILGQKVEFLVSFYNNEISEKSEIFDDQFSVERPDGSNFTLKIRSTKLEDSAMYFCASGEETQYFGPGTRLLVL.

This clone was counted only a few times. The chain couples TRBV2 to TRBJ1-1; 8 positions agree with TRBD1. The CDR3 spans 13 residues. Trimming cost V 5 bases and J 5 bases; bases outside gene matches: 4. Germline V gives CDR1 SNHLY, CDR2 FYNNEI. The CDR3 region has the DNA TGTGCCAGCAGTTGGACAGGGAGAACTGAAGCTTTCTTT. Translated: CASSWTGRTEAFF.

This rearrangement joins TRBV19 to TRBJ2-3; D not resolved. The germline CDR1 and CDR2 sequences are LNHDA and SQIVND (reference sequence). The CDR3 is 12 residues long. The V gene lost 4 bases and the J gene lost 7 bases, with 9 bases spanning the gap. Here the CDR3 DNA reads TGTGCCAGTAGTACCTGGACCCATACGCAGTATTTT. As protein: CASSTWTHTQYF.

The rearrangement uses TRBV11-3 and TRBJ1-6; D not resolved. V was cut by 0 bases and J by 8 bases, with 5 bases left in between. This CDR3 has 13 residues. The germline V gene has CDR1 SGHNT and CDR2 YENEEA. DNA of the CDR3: TGTGCCAGCAGCTTAGATGGGGATTCACCCCTCCACTTT. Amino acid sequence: CASSLDGDSPLHF.

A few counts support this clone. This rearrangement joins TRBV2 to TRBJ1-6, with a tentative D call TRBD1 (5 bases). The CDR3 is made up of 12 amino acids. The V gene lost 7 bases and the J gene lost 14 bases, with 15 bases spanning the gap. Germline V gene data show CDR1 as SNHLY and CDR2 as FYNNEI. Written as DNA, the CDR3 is TGTGCCAGCAACCGGGACCGGGGCACCCTCCACTTT. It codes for CASNRDRGTLHF.

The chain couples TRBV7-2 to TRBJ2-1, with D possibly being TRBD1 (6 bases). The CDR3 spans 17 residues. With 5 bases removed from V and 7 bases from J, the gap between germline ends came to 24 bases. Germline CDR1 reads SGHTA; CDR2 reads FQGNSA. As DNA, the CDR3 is TGTGCCAGCAGCCCACTGCCTTCGGCAGGGGTAAGGAATGAGCAGTTCTTC. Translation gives CASSPLPSAGVRNEQFF.

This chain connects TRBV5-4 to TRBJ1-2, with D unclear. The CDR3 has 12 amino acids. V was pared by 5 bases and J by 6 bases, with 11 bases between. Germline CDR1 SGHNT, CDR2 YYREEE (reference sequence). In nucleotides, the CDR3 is TGTGCCAGCAGTTCTGTTTGGGATGGCTACACCTTC. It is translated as CASSSVWDGYTF.

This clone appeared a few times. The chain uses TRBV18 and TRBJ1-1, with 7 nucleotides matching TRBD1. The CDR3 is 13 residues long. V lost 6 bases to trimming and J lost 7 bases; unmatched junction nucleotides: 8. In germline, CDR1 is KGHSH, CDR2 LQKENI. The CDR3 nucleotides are TGTGCCAGCTCTCCGACAGGGACCGGTGAAGCTTTCTTT. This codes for CASSPTGTGEAFF.

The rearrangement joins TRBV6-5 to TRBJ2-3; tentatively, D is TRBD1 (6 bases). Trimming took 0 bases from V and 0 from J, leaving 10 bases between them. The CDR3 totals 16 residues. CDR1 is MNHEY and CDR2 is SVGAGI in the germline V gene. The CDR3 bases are TGTGCCAGCAGTTACTCGGGGCAGGGGAGCACAGATACGCAGTATTTT. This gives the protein CASSYSGQGSTDTQYF.

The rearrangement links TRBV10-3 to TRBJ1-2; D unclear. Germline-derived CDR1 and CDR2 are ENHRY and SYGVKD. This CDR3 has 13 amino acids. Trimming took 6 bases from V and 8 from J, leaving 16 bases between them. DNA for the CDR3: TGTGCCATCAGCGATCCGGGCCGCGGAGGCTACACCTTC. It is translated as CAISDPGRGGYTF.

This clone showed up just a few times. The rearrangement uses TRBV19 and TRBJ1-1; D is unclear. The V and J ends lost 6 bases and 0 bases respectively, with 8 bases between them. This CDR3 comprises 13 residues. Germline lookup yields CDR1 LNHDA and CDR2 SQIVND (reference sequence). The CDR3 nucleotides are TGTGCCAGTAGCCAACAACTGAACACTGAAGCTTTCTTT. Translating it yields CASSQQLNTEAFF.

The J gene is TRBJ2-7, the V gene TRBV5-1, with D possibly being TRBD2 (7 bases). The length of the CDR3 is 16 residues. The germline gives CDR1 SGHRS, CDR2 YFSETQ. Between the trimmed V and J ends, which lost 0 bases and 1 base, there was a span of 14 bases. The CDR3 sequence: CASSLAGRGGSYEQYF. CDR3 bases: TGCGCCAGCAGCTTGGCCGGCAGGGGAGGGTCCTACGAGCAGTACTTC. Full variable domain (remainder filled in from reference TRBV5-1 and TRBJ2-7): KAGVTQTPRYLIKTRGQQVTLSCSPISGHRSVSWYQQTPGQGLQFLFEYFSETQRNKGNFPGRFSGRQFSNSRSEMNVSTLELGDSALYLCASSLAGRGGSYEQYFGPGTRLTVT.